The 4 T cell receptor beta chains reported below all come from one sample, sequenced in a study of shared clonotypes between healthy human individuals (dated by TCRdb to the early 2020s). The library was obtained by the immunoSEQ multiplex PCR assay. In TCRdb, the immuneACCESS table is reduced to in-frame sequences with V and J assigned. These tables do not hold every clone; where another copy was compared, an unresolved V gene accounts for under half, and the others remain unexplained. The sample records about 520,000 clones, around four fifths of which are singletons. In total, the top ten clones hold around 11% of the sample. Input material: PBMCs. These receptors all stem from a woman in her thirties or forties in good health. Some clones in this sample may be carry-over from other donors' samples.

The chain carries TRBV7-9 and TRBJ2-1, with 15 positions matching TRBD2. The CDR3 runs to 17 residues. CDR1 is SEHNR and CDR2 is FQNEAQ in the germline V gene (reference sequence). V trimming: 0 bases; J trimming: 6 bases; junction bases outside the gene matches: 3. CDR3 loop: CASSLAGGLAGGNEQFF. Here the CDR3 DNA reads TGTGCCAGCAGCTTAGCCGGGGGACTAGCGGGAGGCAATGAGCAGTTCTTC.

This chain joins TRBV6-5 and TRBJ1-1, with a tentative D call TRBD1 (6 bases). Germline loops: CDR1 MNHEY, CDR2 SVGAGI. There are 12 residues in the CDR3. The V end was cut by 5 bases, the J end by 8 bases, with 12 bases between. CDR3 nucleotides: TGTGCCAGCAGTCAGACAGGAGTAGAAGCTTTCTTT. Protein product: CASSQTGVEAFF.

As DNA, the CDR3 is TGTGCCAGCAGTCCCGCGAGTTTGATCACCGGGGAGCTGTTTTTT. It yields the protein CASSPASLITGELFF. This chain uses TRBV7-9 with TRBJ2-2; D is unresolved. CDR3 size: 15 residues. Per germline, CDR1 SEHNR and CDR2 FQNEAQ (reference sequence). Trimming shortened V by 6 bases and J by 4 bases, and 15 bases separated the two germline ends.

This clone was found a few times. The V and J genes are TRBV19 and TRBJ1-2; D may be TRBD1 (5 bases). The CDR3 spans 15 residues. V was shortened by 5 bases and J by 3 bases, with 16 bases between the two germline ends. Germline assignment: CDR1 LNHDA and CDR2 SQIVND (reference sequence). The CDR3 here is CASSPSGEGHYGYTF. In nucleotides, the CDR3 is TGTGCCAGTAGTCCCTCGGGGGAAGGGCACTATGGCTACACCTTC.